This T cell receptor (beta chain) was profiled in a study of T cells after somatic rescue of genetic block. V was trimmed by 0 bases and J by 2 bases, leaving 9 bases between them. Germline assignment: CDR1 SGHRS and CDR2 YFSETQ. This CDR3 comprises 14 residues. Some clones are missing from TCRdb's copy, which holds only in-frame ones; the method was immunoSEQ multiplex PCR. The sample records roughly 15,000 clones, 65% to 85% being singletons. The origin of this receptor is a boy under 18. Sequencing input: peripheral blood mononuclear cells (PBMCs). The J gene is TRBJ2-7, the V gene TRBV5-1; no clear D gene. The CDR3 nucleotides read TGCGCCAGCAGCTTGGGGGCAGGTACCTACGAGCAGTACTTC. Protein product: CASSLGAGTYEQYF.